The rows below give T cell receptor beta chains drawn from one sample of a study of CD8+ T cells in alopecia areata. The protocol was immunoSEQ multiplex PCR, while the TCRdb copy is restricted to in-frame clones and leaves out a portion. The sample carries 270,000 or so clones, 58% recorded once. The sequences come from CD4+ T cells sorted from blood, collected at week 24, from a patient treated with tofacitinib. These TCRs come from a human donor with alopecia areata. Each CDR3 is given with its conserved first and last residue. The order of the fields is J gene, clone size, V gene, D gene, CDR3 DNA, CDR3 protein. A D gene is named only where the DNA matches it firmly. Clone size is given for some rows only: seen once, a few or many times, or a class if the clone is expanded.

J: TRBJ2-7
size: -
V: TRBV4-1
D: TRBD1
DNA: TGCGCCAGCAGCCCCGCCGGACAGGGCTCCTACGAGCAGTACTTC
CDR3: CASSPAGQGSYEQYF

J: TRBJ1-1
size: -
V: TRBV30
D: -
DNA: TGTGCCTGCATCCCTTATGCGGCTGAAGCTTTCTTT
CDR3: CACIPYAAEAFF

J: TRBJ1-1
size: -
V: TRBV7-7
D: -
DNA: TGTGCTAGCAGCTTTCCGGAAAAGGACACCATGAACACTGAAGCTTTCTTT
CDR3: CASSFPEKDTMNTEAFF

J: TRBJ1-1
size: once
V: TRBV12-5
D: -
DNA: TGTGCTAGTGGTCCCGACACTGAAGCTTTCTTT
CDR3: CASGPDTEAFF

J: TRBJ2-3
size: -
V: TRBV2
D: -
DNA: TGTGCCAGCAGGGCCGCGGGGGCTAGCACAGATACGCAGTATTTT
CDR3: CASRAAGASTDTQYF

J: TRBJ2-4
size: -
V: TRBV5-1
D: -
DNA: TGCGCCAGCAGCTTGGAGGGGACGGTAAACATTCAGTACTTC
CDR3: CASSLEGTVNIQYF

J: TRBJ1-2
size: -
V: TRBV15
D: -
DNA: TGTGCCACCAGCGAGGACTATGGCTACACCTTC
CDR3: CATSEDYGYTF

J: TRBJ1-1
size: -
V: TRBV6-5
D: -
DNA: TGTGCCAGCAGGAGCCTGCTTGGGGGGAGCACTGAAGCTTTCTTT
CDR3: CASRSLLGGSTEAFF

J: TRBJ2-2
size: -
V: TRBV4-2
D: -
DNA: TGTGCCAGCAGCCAAGATCCCCGGACGGGGCATAGCGGGGAGCTGTTTTTT
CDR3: CASSQDPRTGHSGELFF

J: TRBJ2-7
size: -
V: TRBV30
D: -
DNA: TGTGCCTGGAGTTCCGGGGTCGAGCAGTACTTC
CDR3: CAWSSGVEQYF

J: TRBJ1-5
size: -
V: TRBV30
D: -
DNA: TGTGCCTGGAGACCCAACCGGGGTTATAGCAATCAGCCCCAGCATTTT
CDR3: CAWRPNRGYSNQPQHF

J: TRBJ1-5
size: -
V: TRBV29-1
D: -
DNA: TGCAGCGTTGGATGGGATAGCAATCAGCCCCAGCATTTT
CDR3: CSVGWDSNQPQHF

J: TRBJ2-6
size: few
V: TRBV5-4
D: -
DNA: TGTGCCAGCAACCAACCTGGGGCCAACGTCCTGACTTTC
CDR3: CASNQPGANVLTF

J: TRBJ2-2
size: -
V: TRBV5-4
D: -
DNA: TGTGCCAGCAGCTTGGCGGAGGTAGAATCAGGCGGGGAGCTGTTTTTT
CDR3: CASSLAEVESGGELFF

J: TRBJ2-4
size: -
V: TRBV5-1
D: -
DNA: TGCGCCAGCAGCTTGGAGGGCGGGGACAAAAACATTCAGTACTTC
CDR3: CASSLEGGDKNIQYF

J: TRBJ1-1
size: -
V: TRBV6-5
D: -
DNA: TGTGCCACCAACGTAGACACTGAAGCTTTCTTT
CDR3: CATNVDTEAFF

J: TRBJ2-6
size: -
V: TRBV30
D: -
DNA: TGTGCCTGGCTGGGACTCCCCGGCTCTGGGGCCAACGTCCTGACTTTC
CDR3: CAWLGLPGSGANVLTF

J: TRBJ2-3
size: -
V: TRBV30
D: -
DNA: TGTGCCTGGAGTGTCCCGACAGGAATGTTCACAGATACGCAGTATTTT
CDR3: CAWSVPTGMFTDTQYF

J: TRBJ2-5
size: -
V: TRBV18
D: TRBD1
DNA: TGTGCCAGCTCACCAGGGCGAGACAGGGGACCGGAGACCCAGTACTTC
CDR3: CASSPGRDRGPETQYF

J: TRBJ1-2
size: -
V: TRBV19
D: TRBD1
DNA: TGTGCCAGTAGTACTCGTCCGGGACAGGCCATCCCTTATAGCGGCTATGGCTACACCTTC
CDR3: CASSTRPGQAIPYSGYGYTF

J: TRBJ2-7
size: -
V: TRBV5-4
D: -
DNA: TGTGCCAGCAGCCCTGGAGGTCGGGTGGACTACGAGCAGTACTTC
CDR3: CASSPGGRVDYEQYF

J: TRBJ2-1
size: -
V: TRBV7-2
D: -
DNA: TGTGCCAGCAGCTTAGATAACGGGGGGCACAATGAGCAGTTCTTC
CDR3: CASSLDNGGHNEQFF

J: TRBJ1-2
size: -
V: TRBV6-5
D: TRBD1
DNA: TGTGCCAGCAGTAGACAGGGAAGGAATGGCTACACCTTC
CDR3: CASSRQGRNGYTF

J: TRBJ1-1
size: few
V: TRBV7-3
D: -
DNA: TGTGCCAGCAGCCCAAGGATGAACACTGAAGCTTTCTTT
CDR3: CASSPRMNTEAFF

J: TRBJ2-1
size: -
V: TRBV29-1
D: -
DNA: TGCAGCGTTGAAGCGGGGGCGGGCTACAATGAGCAGTTCTTC
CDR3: CSVEAGAGYNEQFF

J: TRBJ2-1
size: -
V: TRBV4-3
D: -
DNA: TGCGCCAGCAGCCAGTCCGGGGGGCCCTTACGCCATGAGCAGTTCTTC
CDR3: CASSQSGGPLRHEQFF

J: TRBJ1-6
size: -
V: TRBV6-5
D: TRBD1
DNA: TGTGCCAGCAGTCGGGACAGGGAGAATTCACCCCTCCACTTT
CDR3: CASSRDRENSPLHF

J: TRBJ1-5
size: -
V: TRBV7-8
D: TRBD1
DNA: TGTGCCAGCAGCCCAGTTGGCAGGGGGGGATCCTATAGCAATCAGCCCCAGCATTTT
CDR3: CASSPVGRGGSYSNQPQHF

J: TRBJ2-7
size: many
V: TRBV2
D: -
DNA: TGTGCCAGCAGCCTCGGACAGATCTACTACGAGCAGTACTTC
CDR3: CASSLGQIYYEQYF

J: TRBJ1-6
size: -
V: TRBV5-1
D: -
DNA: TGCGCCAGCAGCCTGGAAGGACGGGATAATTCACCCCTCCACTTT
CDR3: CASSLEGRDNSPLHF

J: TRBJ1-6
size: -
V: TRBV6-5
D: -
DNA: TGTGCCAGCAGTGAAGAATTGGGGAATTCACCCCTCCACTTT
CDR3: CASSEELGNSPLHF

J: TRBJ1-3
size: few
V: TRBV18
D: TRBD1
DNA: TGTGCCAGCTCACCACAGGGGGCTACTGGAAACACCATATATTTT
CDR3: CASSPQGATGNTIYF

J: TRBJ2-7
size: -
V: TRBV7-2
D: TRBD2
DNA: TGTGCCAGCAGCGAGACTAGCGGGGGGGGCTGGGCCCTCGAGCAGTACTTC
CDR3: CASSETSGGGWALEQYF

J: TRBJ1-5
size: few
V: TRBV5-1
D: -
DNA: TGCGCCAGCAGCTTTGGGGGTAATCAGCCCCAGCATTTT
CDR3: CASSFGGNQPQHF

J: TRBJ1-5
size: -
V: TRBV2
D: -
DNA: TGTGCCAGCAACAGAATAGGTGACCAGCCCCAGCATTTT
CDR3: CASNRIGDQPQHF

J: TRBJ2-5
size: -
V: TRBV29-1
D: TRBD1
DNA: TGCAGCGTTGCCAGACAGGGGCCAGAGACCCAGTACTTC
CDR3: CSVARQGPETQYF

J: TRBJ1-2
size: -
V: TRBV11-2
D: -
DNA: TGTGCCAGCAGCTTAGACAGGGGAACCGCTGGCTACACCTTC
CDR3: CASSLDRGTAGYTF

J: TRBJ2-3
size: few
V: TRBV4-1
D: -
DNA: TGCGCCAGCAGCCCTACCCCTGGTCGGGGGCGCCCAGATACGCAGTATTTT
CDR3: CASSPTPGRGRPDTQYF

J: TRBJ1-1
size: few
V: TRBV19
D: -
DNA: TGTGCCAGTATCAATGAGATTTCTGAAGCTTTCTTT
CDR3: CASINEISEAFF

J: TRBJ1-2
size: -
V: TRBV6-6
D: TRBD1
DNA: TGTGCCAGCAGTTATTCGACAGGGGCTACATCAGGCTACACCTTC
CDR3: CASSYSTGATSGYTF

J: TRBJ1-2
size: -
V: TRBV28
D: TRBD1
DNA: TGTGCCAGCAGAGCGACAGGGAGGGGCCTCGGCTACACCTTC
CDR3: CASRATGRGLGYTF

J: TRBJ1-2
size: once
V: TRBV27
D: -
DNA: TGTGCCAGCAGTACCCACGGCCAGGGATATGGCTACACCTTC
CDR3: CASSTHGQGYGYTF

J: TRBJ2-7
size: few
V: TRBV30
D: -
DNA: TGTGCCTGGTCGACTTCCTACGAGCAGTACTTC
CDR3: CAWSTSYEQYF

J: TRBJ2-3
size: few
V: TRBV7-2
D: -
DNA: TGTGCCAGCAGCTCGCGGACTAGCACAGATACGCAGTATTTT
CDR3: CASSSRTSTDTQYF

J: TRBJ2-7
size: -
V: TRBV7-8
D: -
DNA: TGTGCCAGCAGCTCGATCCGCCAGGGTGGGGAGCAGTACTTC
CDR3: CASSSIRQGGEQYF

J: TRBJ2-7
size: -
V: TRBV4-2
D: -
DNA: TGTGCCAGCAGCCAAGATCCCAGTTCCGAGATGCAGTACTTC
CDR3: CASSQDPSSEMQYF

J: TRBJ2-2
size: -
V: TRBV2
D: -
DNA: TGTGCCAGCAGTCACCGTAAGCAGCTAGGCGACACCGGGGAGCTGTTTTTT
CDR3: CASSHRKQLGDTGELFF

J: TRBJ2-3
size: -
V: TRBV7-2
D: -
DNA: TGTGCCAGCAGCTTAGTGGGGGGTAGCACAGATACGCAGTATTTT
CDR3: CASSLVGGSTDTQYF

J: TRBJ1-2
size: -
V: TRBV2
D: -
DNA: TGTGCCAGCAGTGATCGGCAGGGCGTCTATGGCTACACCTTC
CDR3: CASSDRQGVYGYTF